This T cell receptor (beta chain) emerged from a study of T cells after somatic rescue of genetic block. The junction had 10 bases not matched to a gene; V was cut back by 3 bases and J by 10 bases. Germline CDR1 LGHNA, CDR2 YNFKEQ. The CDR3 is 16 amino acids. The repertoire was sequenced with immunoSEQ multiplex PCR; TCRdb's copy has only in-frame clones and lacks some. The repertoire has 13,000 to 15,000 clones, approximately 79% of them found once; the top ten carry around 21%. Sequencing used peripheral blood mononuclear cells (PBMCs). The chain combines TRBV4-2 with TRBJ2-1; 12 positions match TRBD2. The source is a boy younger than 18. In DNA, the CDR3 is TGTGCCAGCAGCCATATCCTAGCGGGAGGGCCGGGGGAGCAGTTCTTC. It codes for CASSHILAGGPGEQFF.